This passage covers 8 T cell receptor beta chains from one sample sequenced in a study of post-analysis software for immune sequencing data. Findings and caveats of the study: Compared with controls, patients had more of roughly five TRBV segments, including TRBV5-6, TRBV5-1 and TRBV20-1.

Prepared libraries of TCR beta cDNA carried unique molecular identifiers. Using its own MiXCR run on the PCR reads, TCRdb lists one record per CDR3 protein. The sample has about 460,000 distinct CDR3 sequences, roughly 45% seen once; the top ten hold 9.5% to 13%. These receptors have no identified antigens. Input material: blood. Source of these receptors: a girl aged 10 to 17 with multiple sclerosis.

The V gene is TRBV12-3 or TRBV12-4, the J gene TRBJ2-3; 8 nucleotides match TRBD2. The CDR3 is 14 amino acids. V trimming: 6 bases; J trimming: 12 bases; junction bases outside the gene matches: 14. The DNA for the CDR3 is TGTGCCAGCAGCTTCGGGGGGGGAACGGCTACACAGTATTTT. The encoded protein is CASSFGGGTATQYF.

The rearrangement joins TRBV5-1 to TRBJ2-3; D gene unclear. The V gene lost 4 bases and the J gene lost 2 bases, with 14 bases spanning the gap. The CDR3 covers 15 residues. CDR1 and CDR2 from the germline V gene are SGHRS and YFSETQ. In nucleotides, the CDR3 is TGCGCCAGCAGCATTGGTGTAGCCGACACAGATACGCAGTATTTT. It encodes CASSIGVADTDTQYF.

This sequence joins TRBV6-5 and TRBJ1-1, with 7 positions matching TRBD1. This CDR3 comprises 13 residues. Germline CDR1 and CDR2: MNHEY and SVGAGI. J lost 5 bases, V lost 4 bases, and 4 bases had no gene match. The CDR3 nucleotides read TGTGCCAGCAGTTCAGGGGGTGGAACTGAAGCTTTCTTT. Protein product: CASSSGGGTEAFF.

The CDR3 is CASSYSGEGRETQYF. In DNA, the CDR3 is TGTGCCAGCAGTTACTCGGGGGAGGGCAGAGAGACCCAGTACTTC. The V gene is TRBV6-5, the J gene TRBJ2-5, with 7 bases that match TRBD2. CDR3 length: 15 amino acids. CDR1 and CDR2 from the germline V gene are MNHEY and SVGAGI. Trimming took 0 bases from V and 4 from J; bases not matched to a gene: 5.

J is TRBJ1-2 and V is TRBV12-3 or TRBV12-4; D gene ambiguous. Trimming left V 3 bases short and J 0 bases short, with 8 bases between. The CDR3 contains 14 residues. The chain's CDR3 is CASSLGYPNYGYTF. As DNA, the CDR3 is TGTGCCAGCAGTTTGGGGTACCCTAACTATGGCTACACCTTC.

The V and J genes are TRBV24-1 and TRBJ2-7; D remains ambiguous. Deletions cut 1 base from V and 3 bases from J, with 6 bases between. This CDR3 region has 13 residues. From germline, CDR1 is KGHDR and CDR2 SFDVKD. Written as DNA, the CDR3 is TGTGCCACCAGTGATTTCGTTGGCTACGAGCAGTACTTC. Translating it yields CATSDFVGYEQYF.

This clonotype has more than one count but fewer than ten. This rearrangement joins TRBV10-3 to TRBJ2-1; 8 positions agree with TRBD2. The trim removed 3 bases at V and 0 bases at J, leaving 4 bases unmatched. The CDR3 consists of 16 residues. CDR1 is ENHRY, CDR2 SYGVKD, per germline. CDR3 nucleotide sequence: TGTGCCATCAGTGACGTAGCGGGGAGCTCCTACAATGAGCAGTTCTTC. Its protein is CAISDVAGSSYNEQFF.

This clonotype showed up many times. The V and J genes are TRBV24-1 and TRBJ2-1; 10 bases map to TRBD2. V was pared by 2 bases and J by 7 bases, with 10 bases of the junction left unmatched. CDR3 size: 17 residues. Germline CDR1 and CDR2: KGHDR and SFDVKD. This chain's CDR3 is CATSDYLLAGLSNEQFF. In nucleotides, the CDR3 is TGTGCCACCAGTGATTACTTACTAGCGGGGTTAAGTAATGAGCAGTTCTTC.